This TCR beta chain was obtained from a study of shared clonotypes between healthy human individuals. Study-wide results and limits: Generation probabilities were higher for clonotypes shared across all four sorted-subset donors than for unshared ones.

TCRdb keeps only in-frame clones here, not all; method: immunoSEQ multiplex PCR. The data contain 400,000 to 600,000 clones, about 96% of them singletons. A note on this clone: What it recognizes is unknown.

This sequence originates from a woman aged 25 to 39 in good health. The sequenced sample consisted of naive CD4+ T cells sorted from blood. As to subset: CD45RA+ positively selected.

CDR3 DNA sequence: TGCGCCAGCAGCTTGGACACTACCATTTACAATGAGCAGTTCTTC. Residues: CASSLDTTIYNEQFF. The rearrangement uses TRBV5-1 and TRBJ2-1; the D is unclear. The CDR3 covers 15 residues. CDR1 and CDR2 (germline): SGHRS, YFSETQ. Trimming removed 0 bases at V and 4 bases at J, with 11 bases between.